These 30 T cell receptor beta chains were sequenced from one sample in a study of blood T cell repertoires in COVID-19. Only in-frame clones appear in the TCRdb table, and some are missing; sequencing was by immunoSEQ multiplex PCR. The repertoire holds approximately 250,000 clones, with around 84% as singletons. The specimen was peripheral blood. The receptor source for this set is a man aged 35 to 55 who had recovered from COVID-19.

Only one count was recorded for this clone. This chain uses TRBV7-2 with TRBJ2-5; D is perhaps TRBD2 (6 bases). This CDR3 comprises 13 residues. V dropped 3 bases and J dropped 2 bases, with 7 bases sitting between them. Germline V gene data show CDR1 as SGHTA and CDR2 as FQGNSA. CDR3 residues: CASSFSGQETQYF. CDR3 nucleotide sequence: TGTGCCAGCAGCTTTAGCGGACAAGAGACCCAGTACTTC.

The V gene is TRBV5-5, the J gene TRBJ2-2; a weak D match, TRBD1 (6 bases). The CDR3 is made up of 15 amino acids. CDR1 is SGHKS and CDR2 is YYEKEE in the germline V gene (reference sequence). Trimming took off 0 bases at V and 4 bases at J, with 10 bases between the two ends. CDR3 loop: CASSLAGGGTGELFF. The CDR3, as DNA: TGTGCCAGCAGCTTGGCTGGGGGCGGCACCGGGGAGCTGTTTTTT.

The rearrangement links TRBV6-5 to TRBJ1-1; tentative D call: TRBD1 (5 bases). V was pared by 0 bases and J by 4 bases, with 9 bases between. Germline CDR1 and CDR2: MNHEY and SVGAGI. The CDR3 contains 14 residues. DNA for the CDR3: TGTGCCAGCAGTTACTCGATAGGGGTCACTGAAGCTTTCTTT. It translates to CASSYSIGVTEAFF.

The chain carries TRBV30 and TRBJ1-4, with 8 bases matching TRBD1. V lost 3 bases, J lost 8 bases, and 5 bases stayed unmatched. Germline CDR1 GTSNPN, CDR2 SVGIG (reference sequence). This CDR3 has 13 amino acids. The CDR3 DNA reads as TGTGCCTGGAGCCGGGACAGGTGGGAAAAACTGTTTTTT. This translates into CAWSRDRWEKLFF.

J is TRBJ2-3 and V is TRBV4-3; D uncertain. The germline CDR1 and CDR2 sequences are LGHNA and YSLEER. The CDR3 spans 17 residues. Trimming took off 0 bases at V and 0 bases at J, with 13 bases between the two ends. CDR3 region: CASSQDPSHSSTDTQYF. CDR3 DNA sequence: TGCGCCAGCAGCCAAGATCCGAGTCACAGCAGCACAGATACGCAGTATTTT.

This chain uses TRBV5-6 with TRBJ2-1, with D perhaps TRBD2 (6 bases). The CDR3 sequence is 16 residues long. CDR1 is SGHDT, CDR2 YYEEEE, per germline. V dropped 4 bases and J dropped 6 bases, with 20 bases sitting between them. This CDR3 is CASSPGGGGAINEQFF. In nucleotides, the CDR3 is TGTGCCAGCAGCCCTGGGGGAGGTGGGGCCATCAATGAGCAGTTCTTC.

This clone was picked up one time. This chain connects TRBV2 to TRBJ1-1, with D perhaps TRBD1 (5 bases). Germline values: CDR1 SNHLY, CDR2 FYNNEI. Trimming pared 6 bases from V and 6 bases from J, leaving 11 bases between. The CDR3 has 12 amino acids. Here the CDR3 reads CASRPGMAEAFF. The CDR3 coding sequence is TGTGCCAGCAGACCAGGGATGGCTGAAGCTTTCTTT.

The chain couples TRBV30 to TRBJ2-1; 9 nucleotides line up with TRBD2. CDR1 is GTSNPN, CDR2 SVGIG, per germline (reference sequence). Trimming took 5 bases from V and 9 from J; bases not matched to a gene: 8. The CDR3 sequence is 13 residues long. CDR3 protein: CAWVGTSITEQFF. Written as DNA, the CDR3 is TGTGCCTGGGTAGGGACTAGCATCACTGAGCAGTTCTTC.

The rearrangement uses TRBV5-5 and TRBJ1-6; D call uncertain. The CDR3 covers 12 residues. V was cut by 2 bases and J by 5 bases, with 2 bases left in between. Germline V CDR1 and CDR2: SGHKS, YYEKEE (reference sequence). CDR3: CASSFDNSPLHF. CDR3 nucleotide sequence: TGTGCCAGCAGCTTCGATAATTCACCCCTCCACTTT.

V is TRBV4-1 and J is TRBJ2-3; a weak D match, TRBD1 (6 bases). Germline CDR1 and CDR2: MGHRA and YSYEKL. Trimming shortened V by 1 base and J by 2 bases, and 16 bases separated the two germline ends. The CDR3 loop spans 17 amino acids. The CDR3 reads CASSQVQGLLLTDTQYF. As DNA, the CDR3 is TGCGCCAGCAGCCAAGTCCAGGGGCTACTCCTCACAGATACGCAGTATTTT.

The chain uses TRBV7-2 and TRBJ1-1, with 9 positions matching TRBD1. This CDR3 is built from 16 residues. Trimming cost V 2 bases and J 1 base; bases outside gene matches: 5. Germline V gene data show CDR1 as SGHTA and CDR2 as FQGNSA. The CDR3 here is CASSLLPGQGNTEAFF. Written as DNA, the CDR3 is TGTGCCAGCAGCTTATTACCGGGACAGGGGAACACTGAAGCTTTCTTT.

This rearrangement joins TRBV6-5 to TRBJ2-1; 7 bases are shared with TRBD2. Germline-derived CDR1 and CDR2 are MNHEY and SVGAGI. The ends lost 8 bases at V and 0 bases at J; junction bases unmatched: 1. The CDR3 runs 13 residues. CDR3 residues: CASGRGSYNEQFF. The DNA of the CDR3 is TGTGCCAGCGGGAGGGGCTCCTACAATGAGCAGTTCTTC.

The sample holds a few counts of this clone. The chain combines TRBV19 with TRBJ2-3; maybe TRBD2 (7 bases). The V gene lost 7 bases and the J gene lost 0 bases, with 17 bases spanning the gap. In germline, CDR1 is LNHDA, CDR2 SQIVND (reference sequence). The CDR3 extends over 16 amino acids. In DNA, the CDR3 is TGTGCCAGTACCCCTCGGGGGGCTCTAAGCACAGATACGCAGTATTTT. Translated, it gives CASTPRGALSTDTQYF. Based on the CDR3 plus reference TRBV19 and TRBJ2-3, the full variable domain is DGGITQSPKYLFRKEGQNVTLSCEQNLNHDAMYWYRQDPGQGLRLIYYSQIVNDFQKGDIAEGYSVSREKKESFPLTVTSAQKNPTAFYLCASTPRGALSTDTQYFGPGTRLTVL.

The chain combines TRBV6-4 with TRBJ2-1; 9 positions match TRBD2. The CDR3 loop spans 15 amino acids. The V and J ends lost 2 bases and 8 bases, in that order; junction bases with no gene match: 7. In germline, CDR1 is MRHNA, CDR2 SNTAGT. The CDR3 is CASSDLSGSAHEQFF. DNA for the CDR3: TGTGCCAGCAGTGACCTTAGCGGGAGCGCCCATGAGCAGTTCTTC.

Note on this clone: At one end, the junction sequence differs from germline, possibly due to a read error. V gene TRBV13 combines with J gene TRBJ2-2, with TRBD1 as a possible D gene (6 bases). CDR3 size: 13 residues. Germline V gene lookup returns CDR1 PRHDT and CDR2 FYEKMQ (reference sequence). CDR3 sequence: CASSFRDTRELFF. For the CDR3, the DNA is TGTGCCAGCAGCTTCCGGGACACCCGGGAGCTGTTTTTT.

This clone showed up just a few times. The rearrangement joins TRBV4-1 to TRBJ1-1; TRBD1 is a possible D gene (5 bases). The CDR3 contains 13 residues. Germline values: CDR1 MGHRA, CDR2 YSYEKL. Trimming took off 1 base at V and 5 bases at J, with 8 bases between the two ends. The CDR3 coding sequence is TGCGCCAGCAGCCAAGCCCCAGGGACTGAAGCTTTCTTT. Amino acids: CASSQAPGTEAFF.

The chain carries TRBV15 and TRBJ2-1, with D unresolved. Trimming took off 0 bases at V and 4 bases at J, with 19 bases between the two ends. This CDR3 comprises 18 residues. Germline V lookup: CDR1 LNHNV, CDR2 YYDKDF (reference sequence). The CDR3: CATSRDHAASLVYNEQFF. CDR3 in DNA: TGTGCCACCAGCAGAGATCACGCGGCTAGTTTGGTTTACAATGAGCAGTTCTTC.

V is TRBV30 and J is TRBJ2-2, with D tentatively TRBD1 (6 bases). Deletions cut 0 bases from V and 3 bases from J, with 14 bases between. This CDR3 comprises 16 residues. Germline loops: CDR1 GTSNPN, CDR2 SVGIG (reference sequence). The CDR3 here is CAWSVSATGYTGELFF. CDR3 bases: TGTGCCTGGAGTGTCTCGGCGACAGGATACACCGGGGAGCTGTTTTTT. The whole variable domain, remainder taken from reference TRBV30 and TRBJ2-2, is SQTIHQWPATLVQPVGSPLSLECTVEGTSNPNLYWYRQAAGRGLQLLFYSVGIGQISSEVPQNLSASRPQDRQFILSSKKLLLSDSGFYLCAWSVSATGYTGELFFGEGSRLTVL.

The CDR3 DNA sequence: TGTGCCAGCAGCCCCCGGCCCGGGACAGTTAATGAAAAACTGTTTTTT. Protein: CASSPRPGTVNEKLFF. The V call is TRBV9, the J call TRBJ1-4, with TRBD1 matching over 7 bases. Unmatched junction bases numbered 10, after V lost 4 bases and J lost 4 bases. The V gene's germline CDR1 is SGDLS and CDR2 YYNGEE. This CDR3 comprises 16 residues.

This chain uses TRBV7-9 with TRBJ2-5; TRBD2 matches at 11 bases. With 1 base clipped from V and 5 bases from J, the junction kept 15 bases outside the gene matches. The CDR3 is 19 residues long. Per the germline V gene, CDR1 is SEHNR and CDR2 is FQNEAQ (reference sequence). For the CDR3, the DNA is TGTGCCAGCAGCTTAGGGTCAGGGTCGACTAGCGGGACCGGGGAGACCCAGTACTTC. It is translated as CASSLGSGSTSGTGETQYF.

The chain has TRBV9 and TRBJ2-2; D is possibly TRBD2 (7 bases). CDR3 length: 16 residues. Germline CDR1 reads SGDLS; CDR2 reads YYNGEE. The V end lost 0 bases, the J end lost 1 base, and 10 bases lay between the germline ends. CDR3 DNA sequence: TGTGCCAGCAGCGTAGCGCGGGGGCGGAACACCGGGGAGCTGTTTTTT. Protein: CASSVARGRNTGELFF.

V usage is TRBV2 and J usage is TRBJ2-2; no reliable D call. The CDR3 is made up of 12 amino acids. Per the germline V gene, CDR1 is SNHLY and CDR2 is FYNNEI. V was clipped by 6 bases and J by 4 bases, with 6 bases between them. CDR3 sequence reads: CASRTGTGELFF. CDR3 bases: TGTGCCAGCAGAACCGGCACCGGGGAGCTGTTTTTT.

The chain couples TRBV14 to TRBJ2-3, with 7 bases fitting TRBD2. This CDR3 is built from 18 residues. Germline V CDR1 and CDR2: SGHDN, FVKESK. The ends lost 1 base at V and 2 bases at J; junction bases unmatched: 12. CDR3 DNA: TGTGCCAGCAGCCAAGCCCTTGGGGGAGGGGTGATCACAGATACGCAGTATTTT. This gives the protein CASSQALGGGVITDTQYF.

The chain recombines TRBV12-5 with TRBJ2-5; TRBD1 matches 9 bases. CDR3 size: 15 residues. With V trimmed by 6 bases and J by 5 bases, 10 bases remained unmatched. The germline gives CDR1 LGHNT, CDR2 FRNRAP. The CDR3 sequence: CASGLNRGHGETQYF. The CDR3 DNA follows: TGTGCTAGTGGCCTCAACAGGGGGCATGGGGAGACCCAGTACTTC.

This sequence joins TRBV30 and TRBJ2-3; D ambiguous. Trimming cost V 2 bases and J 2 bases, with 5 bases left between them. There are 12 residues in the CDR3. The germline V gene encodes CDR1 GTSNPN and CDR2 SVGIG (reference sequence). The CDR3 region is CAWSPDTDTQYF. The CDR3 DNA sequence: TGTGCCTGGAGTCCAGACACAGATACGCAGTATTTT. The variable domain in full, with the rest retrieved from reference TRBV30 and TRBJ2-3, is SQTIHQWPATLVQPVGSPLSLECTVEGTSNPNLYWYRQAAGRGLQLLFYSVGIGQISSEVPQNLSASRPQDRQFILSSKKLLLSDSGFYLCAWSPDTDTQYFGPGTRLTVL.

This rearrangement joins TRBV27 to TRBJ1-6; D is uncertain. The germline gives CDR1 MNHEY, CDR2 SMNVEV (reference sequence). V was cut by 6 bases and J by 7 bases, with 10 bases left in between. The CDR3 covers 13 residues. For the CDR3, the DNA is TGTGCCAGCAGCTTAATGTCGAATTCACCCCTCCACTTT. Its translation: CASSLMSNSPLHF.

This clone has just one count. The chain links TRBV11-3 to TRBJ2-1; D may be TRBD2 (6 bases). This CDR3 has 16 amino acids. Trimming shortened V by 4 bases and J by 7 bases, and 20 bases separated the two germline ends. Germline CDR1 SGHNT, CDR2 YENEEA. The chain's CDR3 is CASSSPWAGTGNEQFF. The CDR3 bases are TGTGCCAGCAGCTCCCCATGGGCGGGGACGGGGAATGAGCAGTTCTTC.

The genes are TRBV3-1 (or the pseudogene TRBV3-2) and TRBJ2-7; 8 bases fit TRBD1. Trimming at V came to 0 bases and at J to 0 bases, leaving 4 bases not matched to a gene. The CDR3 length is 16 residues. Germline loops: CDR1 LGHDT, CDR2 YNNKEL (reference sequence). The CDR3 region is CASSQDPGQVSYEQYF. DNA for the CDR3: TGTGCCAGCAGCCAAGATCCGGGACAGGTCTCCTACGAGCAGTACTTC.

This chain links TRBV3-1 (or the pseudogene TRBV3-2) with TRBJ2-5; 9 nucleotides line up with TRBD2. This CDR3 is built from 14 residues. CDR1 is LGHDT and CDR2 is YNNKEL in the germline V gene (reference sequence). The junction had 0 bases not matched to a gene; V was cut back by 1 base and J by 3 bases. The CDR3 DNA follows: TGTGCCAGCAGCCAAGGGACTAGCGAAGAGACCCAGTACTTC. It codes for CASSQGTSEETQYF.

This rearrangement joins TRBV12-2 to TRBJ2-4; the table's D call, TRBD1, was not checked against the DNA. TRBV12-2 is noted as a pseudogene. This CDR3 comprises 19 residues. The CDR3 bases are TGTGCAAGTCGCAAGGACAGGGGTGGAAAATACTTAGCCAAAAACATTCAGTACTTC. Amino acid sequence: CASRKDRGGKYLAKNIQYF.